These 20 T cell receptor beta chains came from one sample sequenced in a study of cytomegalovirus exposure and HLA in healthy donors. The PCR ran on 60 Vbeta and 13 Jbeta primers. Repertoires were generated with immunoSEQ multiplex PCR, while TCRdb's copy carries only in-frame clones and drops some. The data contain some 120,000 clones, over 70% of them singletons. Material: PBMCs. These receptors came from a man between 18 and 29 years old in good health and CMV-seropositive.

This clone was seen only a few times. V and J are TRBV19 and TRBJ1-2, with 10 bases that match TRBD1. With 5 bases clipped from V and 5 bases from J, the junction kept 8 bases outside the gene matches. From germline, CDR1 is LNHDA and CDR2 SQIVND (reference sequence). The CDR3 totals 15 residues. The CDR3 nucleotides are TGTGCCAGTAGTCCCGGGACAGGGGCGGTATATGGCTACACCTTC. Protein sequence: CASSPGTGAVYGYTF. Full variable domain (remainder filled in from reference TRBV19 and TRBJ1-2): DGGITQSPKYLFRKEGQNVTLSCEQNLNHDAMYWYRQDPGQGLRLIYYSQIVNDFQKGDIAEGYSVSREKKESFPLTVTSAQKNPTAFYLCASSPGTGAVYGYTFGSGTRLTVV.

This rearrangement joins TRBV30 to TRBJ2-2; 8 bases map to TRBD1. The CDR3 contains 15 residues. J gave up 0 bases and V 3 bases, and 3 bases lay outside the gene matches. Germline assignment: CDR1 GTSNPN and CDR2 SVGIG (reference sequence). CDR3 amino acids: CAWSKQGANTGELFF. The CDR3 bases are TGTGCCTGGAGCAAACAGGGGGCGAACACCGGGGAGCTGTTTTTT.

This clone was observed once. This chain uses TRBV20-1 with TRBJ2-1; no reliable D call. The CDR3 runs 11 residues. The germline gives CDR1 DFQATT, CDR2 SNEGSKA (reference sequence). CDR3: CRTASYNEQFF. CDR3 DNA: TGCAGGACTGCGTCCTACAATGAGCAGTTCTTC.

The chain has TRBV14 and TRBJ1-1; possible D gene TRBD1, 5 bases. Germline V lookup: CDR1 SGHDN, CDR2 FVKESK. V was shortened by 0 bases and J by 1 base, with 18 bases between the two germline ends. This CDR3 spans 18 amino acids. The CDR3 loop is CASSQDGGGWDPNTEAFF. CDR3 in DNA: TGTGCCAGCAGCCAAGATGGGGGGGGGTGGGACCCGAACACTGAAGCTTTCTTT.

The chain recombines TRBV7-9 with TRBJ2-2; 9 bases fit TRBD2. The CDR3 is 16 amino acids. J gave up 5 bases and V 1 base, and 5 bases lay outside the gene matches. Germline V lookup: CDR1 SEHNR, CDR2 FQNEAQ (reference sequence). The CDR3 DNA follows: TGTGCCAGCAGCTTAGGGCTAGCGGGAAGAACCGGGGAGCTGTTTTTT. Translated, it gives CASSLGLAGRTGELFF.

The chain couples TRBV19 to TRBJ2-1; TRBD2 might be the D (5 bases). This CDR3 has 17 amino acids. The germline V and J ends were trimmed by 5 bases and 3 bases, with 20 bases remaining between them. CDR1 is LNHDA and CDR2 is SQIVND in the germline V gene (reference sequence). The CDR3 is CASSFSLGSTGYNEQFF. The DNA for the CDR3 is TGTGCCAGTAGTTTCTCCTTGGGGAGCACGGGCTACAATGAGCAGTTCTTC.

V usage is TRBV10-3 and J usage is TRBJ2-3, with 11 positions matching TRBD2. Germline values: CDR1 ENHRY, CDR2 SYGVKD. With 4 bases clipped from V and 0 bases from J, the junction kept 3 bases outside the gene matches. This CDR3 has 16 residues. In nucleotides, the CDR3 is TGTGCCATCAGTGGGGGACTAGCGGCTAGCACAGATACGCAGTATTTT. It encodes CAISGGLAASTDTQYF.

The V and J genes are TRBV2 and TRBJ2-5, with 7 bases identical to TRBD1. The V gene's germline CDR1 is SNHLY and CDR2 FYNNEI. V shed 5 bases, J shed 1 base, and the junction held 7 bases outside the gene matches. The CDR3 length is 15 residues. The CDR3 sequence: CASSTPRTGQETQYF. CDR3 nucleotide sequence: TGTGCCAGCAGTACCCCCCGGACAGGCCAAGAGACCCAGTACTTC.

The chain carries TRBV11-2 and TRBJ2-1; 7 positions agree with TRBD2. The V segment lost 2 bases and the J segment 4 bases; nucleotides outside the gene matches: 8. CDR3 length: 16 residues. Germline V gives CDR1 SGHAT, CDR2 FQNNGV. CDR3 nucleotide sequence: TGTGCCAGCAGCTTACGGAGCGGGGAATTATACAATGAGCAGTTCTTC. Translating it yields CASSLRSGELYNEQFF.

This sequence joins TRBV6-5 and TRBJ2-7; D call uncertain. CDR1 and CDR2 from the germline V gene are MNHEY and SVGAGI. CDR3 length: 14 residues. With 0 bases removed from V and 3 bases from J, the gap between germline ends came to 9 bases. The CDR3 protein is CASSYSTHNYEQYF. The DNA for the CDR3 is TGTGCCAGCAGTTACTCGACACACAACTACGAGCAGTACTTC.

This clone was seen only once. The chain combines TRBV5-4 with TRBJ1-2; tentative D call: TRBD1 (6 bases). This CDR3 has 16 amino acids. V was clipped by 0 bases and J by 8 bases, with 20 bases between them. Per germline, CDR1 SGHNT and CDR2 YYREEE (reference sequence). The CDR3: CASSLGPAGDSGGYTF. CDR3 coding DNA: TGTGCCAGCAGCTTGGGTCCGGCAGGGGATAGTGGAGGCTACACCTTC.

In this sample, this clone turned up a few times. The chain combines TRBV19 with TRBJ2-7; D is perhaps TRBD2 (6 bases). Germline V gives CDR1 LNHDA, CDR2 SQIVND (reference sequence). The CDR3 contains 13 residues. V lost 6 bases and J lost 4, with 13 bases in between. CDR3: CASSGLSLYEQYF. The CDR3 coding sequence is TGTGCCAGTAGCGGACTATCATTATACGAGCAGTACTTC. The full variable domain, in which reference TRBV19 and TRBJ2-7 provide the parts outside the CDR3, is DGGITQSPKYLFRKEGQNVTLSCEQNLNHDAMYWYRQDPGQGLRLIYYSQIVNDFQKGDIAEGYSVSREKKESFPLTVTSAQKNPTAFYLCASSGLSLYEQYFGPGTRLTVT.

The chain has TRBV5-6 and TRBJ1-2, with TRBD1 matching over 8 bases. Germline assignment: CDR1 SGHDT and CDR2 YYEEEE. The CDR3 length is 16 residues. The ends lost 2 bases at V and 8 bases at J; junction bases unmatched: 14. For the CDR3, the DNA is TGTGCCAGCAGCTTACCCGGGACAGGTATCCGCCGGGGCTACACCTTC. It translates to CASSLPGTGIRRGYTF.

CDR3 loop: CASSTTGTYNQPQHF. For the CDR3, the DNA is TGTGCCAGTAGTACTACAGGGACCTACAATCAGCCCCAGCATTTT. This chain joins TRBV19 and TRBJ1-5, with D tentatively TRBD1 (6 bases). Germline V gene lookup returns CDR1 LNHDA and CDR2 SQIVND (reference sequence). The CDR3 is 15 amino acids. V lost 4 bases and J 3 bases, leaving 13 bases between the germline ends.

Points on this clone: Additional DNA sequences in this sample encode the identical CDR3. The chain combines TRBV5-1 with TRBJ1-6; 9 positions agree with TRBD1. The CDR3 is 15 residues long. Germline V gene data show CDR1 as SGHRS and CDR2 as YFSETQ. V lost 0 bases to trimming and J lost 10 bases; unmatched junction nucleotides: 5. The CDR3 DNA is TGCGCCAGCAGCTTGGTTGAGGACAGGGGCTCACCCCTCCACTTT. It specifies CASSLVEDRGSPLHF.

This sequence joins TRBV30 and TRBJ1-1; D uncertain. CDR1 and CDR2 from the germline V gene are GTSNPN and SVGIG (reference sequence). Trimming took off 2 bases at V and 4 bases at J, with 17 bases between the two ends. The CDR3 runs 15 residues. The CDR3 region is CAWSTPHYGVTEAFF. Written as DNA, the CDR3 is TGTGCCTGGAGTACACCCCATTACGGGGTCACTGAAGCTTTCTTT.

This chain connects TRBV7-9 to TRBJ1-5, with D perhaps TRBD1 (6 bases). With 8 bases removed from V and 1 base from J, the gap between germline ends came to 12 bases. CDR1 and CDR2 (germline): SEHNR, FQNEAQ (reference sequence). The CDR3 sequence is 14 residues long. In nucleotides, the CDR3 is TGTGCCAGCCGACAGGTCTGGAGCAATCAGCCCCAGCATTTT. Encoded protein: CASRQVWSNQPQHF.

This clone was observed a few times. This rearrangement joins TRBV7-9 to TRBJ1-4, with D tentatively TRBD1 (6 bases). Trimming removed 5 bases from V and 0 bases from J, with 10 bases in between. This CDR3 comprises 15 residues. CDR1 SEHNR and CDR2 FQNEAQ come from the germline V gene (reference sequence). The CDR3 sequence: CASSATGSTNEKLFF. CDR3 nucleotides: TGTGCCAGCAGCGCGACAGGTTCAACTAATGAAAAACTGTTTTTT.

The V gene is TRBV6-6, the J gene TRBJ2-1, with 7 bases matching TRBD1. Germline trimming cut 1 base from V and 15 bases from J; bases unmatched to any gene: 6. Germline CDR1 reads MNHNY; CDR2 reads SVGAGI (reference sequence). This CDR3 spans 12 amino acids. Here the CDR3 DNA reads TGTGCCAGCAGTTACTTACAGGGGTACTGGTTCTTC. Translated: CASSYLQGYWFF.

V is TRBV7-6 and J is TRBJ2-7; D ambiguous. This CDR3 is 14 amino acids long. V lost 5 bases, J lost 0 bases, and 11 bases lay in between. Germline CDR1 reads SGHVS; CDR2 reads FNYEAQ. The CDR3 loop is CASSRGDGSYEQYF. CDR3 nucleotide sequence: TGTGCCAGCAGCCGAGGAGACGGCTCCTACGAGCAGTACTTC.